Shown below are 16 T cell receptor beta chains from a single sample sequenced in a study of T cell responses to AZD1222 COVID-19 vaccine. Clones were sequenced by immunoSEQ multiplex PCR, and TCRdb holds only the in-frame ones, with some missing. The profile covers 150,000 to 160,000 clones, with 75% to 90% appearing a single time and approximately 7% taken by the ten largest. Sequencing used peripheral blood, obtained after recovery from COVID-19. These TCRs come from an adult who had recovered from COVID-19.

This chain links TRBV15 with TRBJ1-5; D uncertain. Trimming pared 0 bases from V and 6 bases from J, leaving 6 bases between. Germline V gene lookup returns CDR1 LNHNV and CDR2 YYDKDF (reference sequence). This CDR3 has 13 residues. CDR3 sequence: CATSREMGQPQHF. In nucleotides, the CDR3 is TGTGCCACCAGCAGAGAGATGGGTCAGCCCCAGCATTTT.

The rearrangement links TRBV15 to TRBJ2-3, with TRBD1 identical over 7 bases. With V trimmed by 5 bases and J by 7 bases, 9 bases remained unmatched. The CDR3 sequence is 14 residues long. From germline, CDR1 is LNHNV and CDR2 YYDKDF (reference sequence). This CDR3 is CATSLDRDRHTQYF. The CDR3 nucleotides are TGTGCCACCAGCCTCGACAGGGACCGTCATACGCAGTATTTT.

J is TRBJ2-1 and V is TRBV6-7, with unresolved D. TRBV6-7 is an ORF; its function is uncertain. This CDR3 has 13 amino acids. The V end lost 1 base, the J end lost 5 bases, and 6 bases lay between the germline ends. The CDR3 here is CASSYLQNNEQFF. Written as DNA, the CDR3 is TGTGCCAGCAGTTACTTGCAAAACAATGAGCAGTTCTTC.

The CDR3, as DNA: TGTGCCAGCAGCCCAAGTAACAGGGTCTCTGGGGCCAACGTCCTGACTTTC. Encoded protein: CASSPSNRVSGANVLTF. J is TRBJ2-6 and V is TRBV2; D possibly corresponds to TRBD1 (6 bases). Germline V gene data show CDR1 as SNHLY and CDR2 as FYNNEI. V was shortened by 6 bases and J by 0 bases, with 15 bases between the two germline ends. This CDR3 has 17 residues.

This chain uses TRBV2 with TRBJ2-1; D unresolved. The germline CDR1 and CDR2 sequences are SNHLY and FYNNEI. Trimming removed 6 bases from V and 6 bases from J, with 15 bases in between. This CDR3 is built from 14 residues. This CDR3 reads CASSWDLTGNEQFF. For the CDR3, the DNA is TGTGCCAGCAGCTGGGATTTAACGGGCAATGAGCAGTTCTTC.

The chain has TRBV6-4 and TRBJ2-7, with a tentative D call TRBD2 (5 bases). Trimming cost V 0 bases and J 2 bases, with 11 bases left between them. Germline V gene lookup returns CDR1 MRHNA and CDR2 SNTAGT. The CDR3 extends over 15 amino acids. CDR3 in amino acids: CASSDSGGRAYEQYF. CDR3 DNA: TGTGCCAGCAGTGACTCGGGTGGGAGAGCCTACGAGCAGTACTTC.

The rearrangement links TRBV3-1 (or the pseudogene TRBV3-2) to TRBJ2-7; 12 bases align to TRBD2. CDR3 length equals 19 residues. J was trimmed by 7 bases and V by 1 base; bases with no gene match: 17. Germline V gene data show CDR1 as LGHDT and CDR2 as YNNKEL (reference sequence). CDR3 region: CASSQVLATTSGRMGEQYF. The CDR3 DNA is TGTGCCAGCAGCCAAGTACTTGCGACGACTAGCGGGAGAATGGGGGAGCAGTACTTC.

The CDR3 bases are TGTGCCAGCAGCTTGAATGCGGCTAACTATGGCTACACCTTC. Its translation: CASSLNAANYGYTF. The rearrangement joins TRBV5-6 to TRBJ1-2; the D is unclear. The V gene's germline CDR1 is SGHDT and CDR2 YYEEEE. This CDR3 contains 14 residues. V lost 1 base to trimming and J lost 0 bases, with 7 bases between them.

This chain links TRBV3-1 (or the pseudogene TRBV3-2) with TRBJ2-7; 12 bases line up with TRBD2. Germline assignment: CDR1 LGHDT and CDR2 YNNKEL (reference sequence). The CDR3 is made up of 17 amino acids. Trimming at V came to 2 bases and at J to 0 bases, leaving 5 bases not matched to a gene. CDR3: CASSQKGLAGISYEQYF. CDR3 coding DNA: TGTGCCAGCAGCCAAAAAGGACTAGCGGGGATCTCCTACGAGCAGTACTTC.

In this sample, this clone turned up once. The rearrangement links TRBV5-4 to TRBJ2-1, with D perhaps matching TRBD2 (5 bases). CDR3 size: 14 residues. V lost 0 bases and J lost 5, with 9 bases in between. Germline values: CDR1 SGHNT, CDR2 YYREEE (reference sequence). The CDR3 DNA follows: TGTGCCAGCAGCTTGGTGACTACCGACAATGAGCAGTTCTTC. Its protein product is CASSLVTTDNEQFF.

The chain employs TRBV18 and TRBJ2-1, with no clear D. CDR1 and CDR2 (germline): KGHSH, LQKENI. The CDR3 totals 11 residues. Trimming removed 6 bases at V and 6 bases at J, with 6 bases between. CDR3 amino acids: CASSGSNEQFF. The DNA for the CDR3 is TGTGCCAGCTCGGGATCCAATGAGCAGTTCTTC.

The chain combines TRBV7-3 with TRBJ1-1; D call uncertain. Germline CDR1 SGHTA, CDR2 FQGTGA. The CDR3 covers 14 residues. With 5 bases removed from V and 3 bases from J, the gap between germline ends came to 13 bases. CDR3 nucleotide sequence: TGTGCCAGCAGCCCTGATCCTACTTACACTGAAGCTTTCTTT. Amino acid sequence: CASSPDPTYTEAFF.

This rearrangement joins TRBV6-6 to TRBJ1-3, with D perhaps TRBD1 (5 bases). The CDR3 extends over 16 amino acids. The germline V and J ends were trimmed by 6 bases and 0 bases, with 15 bases remaining between them. Germline loops: CDR1 MNHNY, CDR2 SVGAGI (reference sequence). DNA for the CDR3: TGTGCCAGCAGGGAAAACAGGCGAAGCTCTGGAAACACCATATATTTT. It encodes CASRENRRSSGNTIYF.

The chain joins TRBV5-5 to TRBJ1-5; D gene ambiguous. The CDR3 is 15 amino acids. Germline V gene lookup returns CDR1 SGHKS and CDR2 YYEKEE (reference sequence). Deletions cut 4 bases from V and 6 bases from J, with 17 bases between. In nucleotides, the CDR3 is TGTGCCAGCAGCACAAACGGCCTTGGGAGTCAGCCCCAGCATTTT. Residues: CASSTNGLGSQPQHF.

V is TRBV4-1 and J is TRBJ2-3; perhaps D is TRBD1 or TRBD2 (5 bases each). V was trimmed by 0 bases and J by 4 bases, leaving 14 bases between them. Per the germline V gene, CDR1 is MGHRA and CDR2 is YSYEKL. CDR3 size: 16 residues. The CDR3 is CASSQDWPTGPDTQYF. The CDR3 DNA sequence: TGCGCCAGCAGCCAAGATTGGCCGACGGGGCCAGATACGCAGTATTTT.

This chain connects TRBV6-5 to TRBJ2-7; 9 bases map to TRBD1. The germline CDR1 and CDR2 sequences are MNHEY and SVGAGI. The junction had 9 bases not matched to a gene; V was cut back by 10 bases and J by 2 bases. The CDR3 has 14 amino acids. The CDR3 spells CANPGRQGAYEQYF. The CDR3 DNA sequence: TGTGCCAACCCGGGGAGACAGGGGGCCTACGAGCAGTACTTC.